This passage covers 10 T cell receptor beta chains from one sample sequenced in a study of CD8 T cells in ankylosing spondylitis. General study results and limits: Characteristic, it appeared, of ankylosing spondylitis blood was a TCR beta motif of eight or nine highly homologous variants.

Which antigens these TCRs recognize remains unknown. TCRdb called the 5' RACE reads again in MiXCR, with one record for every CDR3 protein. The profile shows 470,000 or so distinct CDR3 sequences, roughly 26% of them singletons. The sequencing input was blood, either unsorted or a sorted T cell fraction (not recorded which). Receptors were obtained from a male donor with ankylosing spondylitis.

The chain uses TRBV5-1 and TRBJ2-1, with TRBD2 matching 12 bases. The CDR3 covers 14 residues. Per germline, CDR1 SGHRS and CDR2 YFSETQ. Trimming cost V 0 bases and J 12 bases; bases outside gene matches: 4. For the CDR3, the DNA is TGCGCCAGCAGCTTGGGACTAGCGGGAGAATGGCAGTTCTTC. The encoded protein is CASSLGLAGEWQFF. Filled out from reference TRBV5-1 and TRBJ2-1, the complete variable domain reads KAGVTQTPRYLIKTRGQQVTLSCSPISGHRSVSWYQQTPGQGLQFLFEYFSETQRNKGNFPGRFSGRQFSNSRSEMNVSTLELGDSALYLCASSLGLAGEWQFFGPGTRLTVL.

The chain has TRBV5-1 and TRBJ2-5; D is possibly TRBD1 (6 bases). The V gene lost 2 bases and the J gene lost 2 bases, with 16 bases spanning the gap. The CDR3 totals 16 residues. Germline V gene sequence: CDR1 SGHRS, CDR2 YFSETQ. The CDR3 nucleotides are TGCGCCAGCAGCTTCGGACCGATACAGGGACAAGAGACCCAGTACTTC. This gives the protein CASSFGPIQGQETQYF.

This clonotype was observed a few times. CDR3 in DNA: TGTGCCAGCAGCTTGGGACAGGGGAGGTCTAACTATGGCTACACCTTC. This translates into CASSLGQGRSNYGYTF. This chain joins TRBV7-8 and TRBJ1-2; 10 nucleotides line up with TRBD1. CDR1 is SGHVS and CDR2 is FQNEAQ in the germline V gene. Trimming at V came to 3 bases and at J to 0 bases, leaving 4 bases not matched to a gene. CDR3 length equals 16 residues.

This clonotype was seen only a few times. J is TRBJ2-1 and V is TRBV12-3 or TRBV12-4; 11 bases fit TRBD2. Trimming cost V 7 bases and J 2 bases; bases outside gene matches: 10. The CDR3 runs to 17 residues. The CDR3 region is CASTETSTSGAYNEQFF. The CDR3 DNA reads TGTGCCAGCACCGAAACCTCGACTAGCGGGGCCTACAATGAGCAGTTCTTC.

V gene TRBV2 combines with J gene TRBJ2-7, with D unclear. Germline CDR1 reads SNHLY; CDR2 reads FYNNEI. V dropped 6 bases and J dropped 4 bases, with 10 bases sitting between them. The CDR3 consists of 12 residues. CDR3 DNA sequence: TGTGCCAGCAGCTCGCCCAATTACGAGCAGTACTTC. As protein: CASSSPNYEQYF.

V gene TRBV29-1 combines with J gene TRBJ2-1; 10 bases line up with TRBD2. The CDR3 is 14 residues long. Per the germline V gene, CDR1 is SQVTM and CDR2 is ANQGSEA. Unmatched junction bases numbered 6, after V lost 3 bases and J lost 7 bases. This CDR3 is CSVDPSGSRNEQFF. The CDR3 nucleotides are TGCAGCGTTGATCCTAGCGGGAGCCGGAATGAGCAGTTCTTC.

The genes are TRBV19 and TRBJ2-5; D is tentatively TRBD1 or TRBD2 (5 bases each). Germline V gene lookup returns CDR1 LNHDA and CDR2 SQIVND (reference sequence). The CDR3 length is 11 residues. V was cut by 10 bases and J by 7 bases, with 13 bases left in between. This CDR3 reads CATRDARTQYF. As DNA, the CDR3 is TGTGCCACTCGGGACGCGCGGACCCAGTACTTC.

The CDR3 region is CASSEGPPRGSRETQYF. Written as DNA, the CDR3 is TGTGCCAGCAGTGAGGGTCCGCCGCGGGGTAGCAGGGAGACCCAGTACTTC. The rearrangement uses TRBV2 and TRBJ2-5, with TRBD2 as a possible D gene (6 bases). Germline CDR1 is SNHLY and CDR2 is FYNNEI. Between the trimmed V and J ends, which lost 3 bases and 5 bases, there was a span of 22 bases. The CDR3 covers 17 residues.

The table lists this clonotype with a few counts. The rearrangement links TRBV25-1 to TRBJ2-6; D not certain. The germline gives CDR1 MGHDK, CDR2 SYGVNS. This CDR3 region has 15 residues. V was cut by 4 bases and J by 0 bases, with 7 bases left in between. The CDR3 reads CASSADSSGANVLTF. The DNA for the CDR3 is TGTGCCAGCAGTGCAGACTCCTCTGGGGCCAACGTCCTGACTTTC.

This clonotype was found a few times. The chain carries TRBV19 and TRBJ2-2; TRBD1 aligns across 8 bases. Germline loops: CDR1 LNHDA, CDR2 SQIVND (reference sequence). CDR3 length: 14 amino acids. Trimming cost V 5 bases and J 7 bases; bases outside gene matches: 6. Here the CDR3 DNA reads TGTGCCAGTAGTGTGAGGACAGGGCACGGGGAGCTGTTTTTT. Residues: CASSVRTGHGELFF.